These 24 T cell receptor beta chains originate from one sample sequenced in a study of PD-1 blockade in classical Hodgkin lymphoma. Every patient had relapsed following autologous stem cell transplantation, and cohorts differed in brentuximab vedotin exposure. Clones were sequenced by immunoSEQ multiplex PCR, and TCRdb holds only the in-frame ones, with some missing. The table shows about 40,000 clones, with 70% to 90% occurring only once. Material: peripheral blood mononuclear cells (PBMCs), obtained before the second cycle of nivolumab. These receptors were collected from a human donor with classical Hodgkin lymphoma.

V and J are TRBV7-9 and TRBJ1-2; D unclear. Germline V lookup: CDR1 SEHNR, CDR2 FQNEAQ (reference sequence). Trimming pared 3 bases from V and 3 bases from J, leaving 26 bases between. The CDR3 consists of 19 residues. As DNA, the CDR3 is TGTGCCAGCAGCTTGTTCCCTTCCCGCATCTCTCGAGTGGACTATGGCTACACCTTC. Translating gives CASSLFPSRISRVDYGYTF.

The chain's CDR3 is CASSPLANTDTQYF. The CDR3 DNA is TGTGCCAGCTCACCACTCGCCAACACAGATACGCAGTATTTT. The chain combines TRBV18 with TRBJ2-3; D unclear. The CDR3 loop spans 14 amino acids. V was pared by 1 base and J by 2 bases, with 7 bases between. Germline assignment: CDR1 KGHSH and CDR2 LQKENI.

The chain joins TRBV6-4 to TRBJ2-3; 7 bases are shared with TRBD2. From germline, CDR1 is MRHNA and CDR2 SNTAGT. Trimming removed 0 bases from V and 2 bases from J; junction bases left unmatched: 11. The CDR3 runs 18 residues. The CDR3 here is CASSDSSPSGSDTDTQYF. In nucleotides, the CDR3 is TGTGCCAGCAGTGACTCGAGCCCTAGCGGTTCTGACACAGATACGCAGTATTTT.

The chain has TRBV7-3 and TRBJ2-3, with 10 bases that match TRBD1. The CDR3 extends over 17 amino acids. V was clipped by 5 bases and J by 1 base; unmatched bases: 9. In germline, CDR1 is SGHTA, CDR2 FQGTGA. CDR3 amino acids: CASSQAGTGVGTDTQYF. For the CDR3, the DNA is TGTGCCAGCAGCCAAGCCGGGACAGGGGTGGGCACAGATACGCAGTATTTT.

The rearrangement links TRBV7-8 to TRBJ2-3; possible D gene TRBD2, 5 bases. Trimming took 5 bases from V and 6 from J, leaving 9 bases between them. The CDR3 totals 12 residues. CDR1 and CDR2 from the germline V gene are SGHVS and FQNEAQ. This CDR3 is CASSPRGDTQYF. For the CDR3, the DNA is TGTGCCAGCAGCCCGCGCGGGGATACGCAGTATTTT.

The CDR3 DNA reads TGTGCCAGCAGCGAACCCGGGACAGGTGGAGCCTACGAGCAGTACTTC. Amino acid sequence: CASSEPGTGGAYEQYF. The chain employs TRBV7-9 and TRBJ2-7; 8 nucleotides agree with TRBD1. Trimming cost V 5 bases and J 2 bases; bases outside gene matches: 11. CDR3 length equals 16 residues. CDR1 SEHNR and CDR2 FQNEAQ come from the germline V gene (reference sequence).

In nucleotides, the CDR3 is TGTGCCAGTATAAACTCCGCGAACACCGGGGAGCTGTTTTTT. It translates to CASINSANTGELFF. This chain uses TRBV19 with TRBJ2-2; D is ambiguous. The CDR3 covers 14 residues. The germline gives CDR1 LNHDA, CDR2 SQIVND (reference sequence). Between the trimmed V and J ends, which lost 7 bases and 0 bases, there was a span of 9 bases.

The chain has TRBV7-9 and TRBJ2-7; D is possibly TRBD1 or TRBD2 (5 bases each). The CDR3 sequence is 15 residues long. Trimming removed 5 bases at V and 3 bases at J, with 17 bases between. Per germline, CDR1 SEHNR and CDR2 FQNEAQ (reference sequence). The CDR3 nucleotides read TGTGCCAGCAGCCTAGGGACCTCCCCCTACTACGAGCAGTACTTC. It yields the protein CASSLGTSPYYEQYF.

The chain employs TRBV27 and TRBJ1-1; unclear D gene. The germline V and J ends were trimmed by 2 bases and 0 bases, with 7 bases remaining between them. The CDR3 totals 14 residues. Germline CDR1 is MNHEY and CDR2 is SMNVEV (reference sequence). CDR3 region: CASSLGRMNTEAFF. The CDR3 DNA is TGTGCCAGCAGTTTAGGGCGGATGAACACTGAAGCTTTCTTT.

This clone has a single count. This rearrangement joins TRBV9 to TRBJ2-7; D remains unclear. V was cut by 2 bases and J by 3 bases, with 18 bases left in between. CDR1 SGDLS and CDR2 YYNGEE come from the germline V gene. This CDR3 contains 16 residues. The CDR3 protein is CASSVGSSGFHYEQYF. In DNA, the CDR3 is TGTGCCAGCAGCGTCGGGTCGTCGGGCTTTCACTACGAGCAGTACTTC.

The chain recombines TRBV19 with TRBJ2-1; D not resolved. The CDR3 runs to 15 residues. CDR1 and CDR2 from the germline V gene are LNHDA and SQIVND (reference sequence). The V end was cut by 5 bases, the J end by 0 bases, with 11 bases between. The CDR3 is CASSRPGDSYNEQFF. CDR3 coding DNA: TGTGCCAGTAGTCGACCTGGGGACTCCTACAATGAGCAGTTCTTC. Full variable domain (remainder filled in from reference TRBV19 and TRBJ2-1): DGGITQSPKYLFRKEGQNVTLSCEQNLNHDAMYWYRQDPGQGLRLIYYSQIVNDFQKGDIAEGYSVSREKKESFPLTVTSAQKNPTAFYLCASSRPGDSYNEQFFGPGTRLTVL.

The rearrangement uses TRBV27 and TRBJ2-3; D might be TRBD2 (6 bases). V lost 5 bases and J lost 6, with 18 bases in between. The length of the CDR3 is 15 residues. Germline V gives CDR1 MNHEY, CDR2 SMNVEV (reference sequence). CDR3 sequence (DNA): TGTGCCAGCAGTCCCGGACGCGGGACTGGGGATACGCAGTATTTT. Translated, it gives CASSPGRGTGDTQYF.

V gene TRBV7-6 combines with J gene TRBJ2-1; D is unclear. The CDR3 has 13 residues. The V gene lost 5 bases and the J gene lost 15 bases, with 20 bases spanning the gap. The germline V gene has CDR1 SGHVS and CDR2 FNYEAQ. This CDR3 is CASSPGGVAKRFF. In nucleotides, the CDR3 is TGTGCCAGCAGCCCAGGTGGGGTAGCTAAGAGGTTCTTC.

The chain uses TRBV10-2 and TRBJ1-2, with TRBD1 as a possible D gene (6 bases). Germline V gene sequence: CDR1 WSHSY, CDR2 SAAADI. The CDR3 contains 14 residues. V was cut by 2 bases and J by 7 bases, with 14 bases left in between. This chain's CDR3 is CASSETRGRGGYTF. The CDR3 bases are TGCGCCAGCAGTGAGACCAGGGGAAGAGGTGGCTACACCTTC.

In this sample, this clone turned up once. The rearrangement links TRBV6-5 to TRBJ1-5, with 9 bases aligning to TRBD1. Trimming took 4 bases from V and 2 from J; bases not matched to a gene: 6. This CDR3 has 16 amino acids. Germline CDR1 reads MNHEY; CDR2 reads SVGAGI. CDR3 sequence (DNA): TGTGCCAGCAGTTCCGGGACAGGGTTCGGCAATCAGCCCCAGCATTTT. This encodes CASSSGTGFGNQPQHF.

The chain links TRBV7-8 to TRBJ2-7; D not resolved. Trimming stripped 5 bases from V and 7 bases from J, with 12 bases between. This CDR3 has 12 residues. The germline CDR1 and CDR2 sequences are SGHVS and FQNEAQ. CDR3 DNA sequence: TGTGCCAGCAGCCTGAATGCGCGGGAGCAGTACTTC. The encoded protein is CASSLNAREQYF.

The rearrangement uses TRBV5-6 and TRBJ2-7, with a possible D match to TRBD1 (6 bases). The CDR3 is made up of 13 amino acids. The germline gives CDR1 SGHDT, CDR2 YYEEEE. Trimming shortened V by 4 bases and J by 6 bases, and 14 bases separated the two germline ends. CDR3 bases: TGTGCCAGCAGCATACGAGTCAGGGGCGAGCAGTACTTC. Translation: CASSIRVRGEQYF.

The CDR3 protein is CATTYTGELFF. The DNA for the CDR3 is TGTGCCACCACATACACCGGGGAGCTGTTTTTT. V and J are TRBV6-5 and TRBJ2-2; D is undetermined. The ends were cut back, 10 bases at V and 3 bases at J, with 6 bases in the middle. Looked up from germline, CDR1 is MNHEY and CDR2 is SVGAGI. The CDR3 spans 11 residues.

The rearrangement uses TRBV6-5 and TRBJ2-3; possible D gene TRBD2, 5 bases. The germline CDR1 and CDR2 sequences are MNHEY and SVGAGI. V lost 2 bases, J lost 1 base, and 7 bases lay in between. The CDR3 has 14 amino acids. The CDR3 coding sequence is TGTGCCAGCAGTTACGGAGCGGGCACAGATACGCAGTATTTT. Its translation: CASSYGAGTDTQYF.

J is TRBJ2-5 and V is TRBV2; D might be TRBD1 or TRBD2, each matching 5 bases. The V gene's germline CDR1 is SNHLY and CDR2 FYNNEI. The V end lost 7 bases, the J end lost 1 base, and 16 bases lay between the germline ends. This CDR3 region has 15 residues. Written as DNA, the CDR3 is TGTGCCAGCACGGACATACAGCGGACCCAAGAGACCCAGTACTTC. It specifies CASTDIQRTQETQYF.

The genes are TRBV5-1 and TRBJ2-1, with D perhaps matching TRBD1 (6 bases). This CDR3 comprises 15 residues. V dropped 9 bases and J dropped 8 bases, with 24 bases sitting between them. The V gene's germline CDR1 is SGHRS and CDR2 YFSETQ. The CDR3 reads CATHSGDTFVDEQFF. DNA of the CDR3: TGCGCCACCCATTCCGGGGACACTTTTGTCGATGAGCAGTTCTTC.

The rearrangement joins TRBV28 to TRBJ2-7; D uncertain. The CDR3 loop spans 11 amino acids. CDR1 is MDHEN and CDR2 is SYDVKM in the germline V gene. CDR3 amino acids: CDTVTDYEQYF. The CDR3 nucleotides read TGTGATACGGTCACGGACTACGAGCAGTACTTC.

The chain combines TRBV11-1 with TRBJ1-1; 9 bases line up with TRBD1. From germline, CDR1 is SGHAT and CDR2 FQDESV (reference sequence). Trimming cost V 3 bases and J 8 bases; bases outside gene matches: 10. This CDR3 is built from 15 residues. The CDR3 here is CASSFFTGGAKEAFF. CDR3 nucleotide sequence: TGTGCCAGCAGCTTTTTTACAGGGGGCGCGAAGGAAGCTTTCTTT.

The chain is built from TRBV9 and TRBJ2-1; 7 positions agree with TRBD2. The V segment lost 4 bases and the J segment 0 bases; nucleotides outside the gene matches: 7. The CDR3 extends over 16 amino acids. In germline, CDR1 is SGDLS, CDR2 YYNGEE. CDR3 region: CASSLSGGSSYNEQFF. In DNA, the CDR3 is TGTGCCAGCAGCCTAAGTGGCGGGAGCTCCTACAATGAGCAGTTCTTC.